Given below is one T cell receptor (beta chain) in context. Its antigen remains unidentified. The data stem from a study of CD8 T cells in Susac syndrome. An input of roughly 0.5 to 1 ug of RNA was subjected to reverse transcription using random hexamers. TCRdb called the immunoSEQ multiplex PCR reads again in MiXCR, with one record for every CDR3 protein. The sample lists about 73,000 distinct CDR3 sequences, over 85% occurring once. TCR beta sequencing covered blood CD8+ and CD4+ T cells. Study-wide results and limits: The study acknowledged a relatively small number of individuals in its TCR sequencing and HLA analysis.

Sequenced sample: CD8+ T cells from PBMCs. This clonotype was sampled from a human donor with multiple sclerosis.

CDR3 region: CAGSGRADTQYF. The CDR3 DNA is TGTGCCGGGAGCGGGAGGGCAGATACGCAGTATTTT. This rearrangement joins TRBV2 to TRBJ2-3, with TRBD2 identical over 10 bases. The CDR3 length is 12 residues. The V gene's germline CDR1 is SNHLY and CDR2 FYNNEI. J lost 4 bases, V lost 11 bases, and 3 bases had no gene match.